Presented here are 20 T cell receptor beta chains from one specimen sequenced in a study of CD8 T cells in ankylosing spondylitis. The study's findings and limits: Blood from ankylosing spondylitis patients appeared to carry a characteristic roughly 8-variant TCR beta motif.

These receptors have no known antigen. TCRdb analysed the 5' RACE reads with MiXCR anew, one entry per CDR3 protein. The data hold roughly 670,000 distinct CDR3 sequences, with around 20% observed a single time. Sequencing input: blood, either unsorted or a sorted T cell fraction (not recorded which). All receptors come from a male donor with ankylosing spondylitis.

This clonotype was observed a handful of times. V gene TRBV20-1 combines with J gene TRBJ2-1; D uncertain. This CDR3 contains 13 residues. The V gene lost 4 bases and the J gene lost 3 bases, with 10 bases spanning the gap. Germline CDR1 is DFQATT and CDR2 is SNEGSKA (reference sequence). The CDR3 DNA reads as TGCAGTGCTAATTCAGCGTTCTACAATGAGCAGTTCTTC. Translated: CSANSAFYNEQFF.

This clonotype was detected a few times. The rearrangement uses TRBV5-1 and TRBJ1-1, with no clear D. CDR3 length: 15 residues. V shed 2 bases and J shed 3 bases, with 14 bases lying between them. From germline, CDR1 is SGHRS and CDR2 YFSETQ. The CDR3 sequence: CASSFTTYLDTEAFF. The CDR3 DNA follows: TGCGCCAGCAGCTTTACGACCTACCTGGACACTGAAGCTTTCTTT.

This clonotype was counted between two and nine times. In nucleotides, the CDR3 is TGTGCCACCGGACAGGGAGGCATATCACAGCCCCAGCATTTT. This gives the protein CATGQGGISQPQHF. The chain combines TRBV12-3 or TRBV12-4 with TRBJ1-5; the match to TRBD1 covers 8 bases. This CDR3 comprises 14 residues. The trim removed 10 bases at V and 7 bases at J, leaving 12 bases unmatched.

The gene calls are TRBV5-1 and TRBJ1-1; 8 nucleotides align to TRBD1. The CDR3 covers 16 residues. Germline V gene sequence: CDR1 SGHRS, CDR2 YFSETQ. After removal of 1 base from V and 4 bases from J, the junction contained 9 bases not matched to a gene. The CDR3 protein is CASSLSGRGLVTEAFF. The CDR3 region has the DNA TGCGCCAGCAGCTTGTCAGGCAGGGGGCTGGTCACTGAAGCTTTCTTT.

Ten or more counts support this clonotype. This chain uses TRBV10-3 with TRBJ2-2; D could derive from TRBD1 or TRBD2 (7 bases each). Trimming stripped 8 bases from V and 0 bases from J, with 25 bases between. CDR1 and CDR2 from the germline V gene are ENHRY and SYGVKD. This CDR3 is 19 amino acids long. CDR3 loop: CAIGGGQPNTPSNTGELFF. For the CDR3, the DNA is TGTGCCATCGGGGGGGGACAGCCGAACACCCCATCGAACACCGGGGAGCTGTTTTTT.

The chain couples TRBV7-3 to TRBJ2-1, with 8 nucleotides matching TRBD2. Germline CDR1 is SGHTA and CDR2 is FQGTGA. The V gene end was trimmed by 4 bases and the J gene end by 6 bases; junction bases not matched to a gene: 8. The CDR3 spans 15 residues. Written as DNA, the CDR3 is TGTGCCAGCAGCTGGACGGGGGGGGCCGGCAATGAGCAGTTCTTC. Its protein is CASSWTGGAGNEQFF.

The chain recombines TRBV6-2 or TRBV6-3 with TRBJ2-7; D unresolved. The CDR3 loop spans 15 amino acids. Germline values: CDR1 MNHEY, CDR2 SVGEGT. V gave up 7 bases and J gave up 1 base, with 17 bases separating them. CDR3 loop: CASTPVLQTSYEQYF. DNA of the CDR3: TGTGCCAGCACCCCGGTGCTTCAGACATCCTACGAGCAGTACTTC.

This chain connects TRBV29-1 to TRBJ1-1; TRBD1 might be the D (5 bases). V was trimmed by 6 bases and J by 0 bases, leaving 11 bases between them. The germline gives CDR1 SQVTM, CDR2 ANQGSEA. The CDR3 contains 13 residues. CDR3 protein: CSVLGQVNTEAFF. The DNA of the CDR3 is TGCAGCGTCCTCGGACAAGTGAACACTGAAGCTTTCTTT.

This clonotype has just a few counts. The rearrangement links TRBV6-2 or TRBV6-3 to TRBJ1-2; 8 nucleotides match TRBD1. CDR1 and CDR2 (germline): MNHEY, SVGEGT. The junction had 6 bases not matched to a gene; V was cut back by 2 bases and J by 4 bases. This CDR3 comprises 15 residues. CDR3 sequence: CASSYGGQGIYGYTF. DNA of the CDR3: TGTGCCAGCAGTTACGGCGGACAGGGAATCTATGGCTACACCTTC.

This clonotype was found many times. The rearrangement joins TRBV6-5 to TRBJ1-1; D call uncertain. Trimming removed 2 bases at V and 2 bases at J, with 12 bases between. The CDR3 has 15 residues. The germline CDR1 and CDR2 sequences are MNHEY and SVGAGI. The chain's CDR3 is CASSYGYGENTEAFF. The CDR3 DNA follows: TGTGCCAGCAGTTACGGGTATGGGGAAAACACTGAAGCTTTCTTT.

A few counts support this clonotype. This chain links TRBV25-1 with TRBJ2-7; tentative D call: TRBD1 (5 bases). CDR1 and CDR2 from the germline V gene are MGHDK and SYGVNS. Trimming stripped 4 bases from V and 2 bases from J, with 12 bases between. The CDR3 spans 14 residues. CDR3 region: CASSGLDRTYEQYF. The CDR3 nucleotides are TGTGCCAGCAGTGGTCTTGACAGAACCTACGAGCAGTACTTC.

The rearrangement links TRBV2 to TRBJ2-2; possible D gene TRBD2, 6 bases. Germline CDR1 reads SNHLY; CDR2 reads FYNNEI. V lost 3 bases, J lost 1 base, and 12 bases lay in between. CDR3 length: 16 residues. CDR3 sequence reads: CASSDGYGGNTGELFF. CDR3 sequence (DNA): TGTGCCAGCAGTGACGGTTACGGGGGGAACACCGGGGAGCTGTTTTTT. The whole variable domain, filled in from reference TRBV2 and TRBJ2-2, reads EPEVTQTPSHQVTQMGQEVILRCVPISNHLYFYWYRQILGQKVEFLVSFYNNEISEKSEIFDDQFSVERPDGSNFTLKIRSTKLEDSAMYFCASSDGYGGNTGELFFGEGSRLTVL.

The J gene is TRBJ2-1, the V gene TRBV20-1; 7 bases align to TRBD1. Looked up from germline, CDR1 is DFQATT and CDR2 is SNEGSKA (reference sequence). The trim removed 2 bases at V and 4 bases at J, leaving 11 bases unmatched. The CDR3 length is 16 residues. The CDR3, as DNA: TGCAGTGCTAGATTCCCCTCGGGACAGCTTTACAATGAGCAGTTCTTC. Its translation is CSARFPSGQLYNEQFF.

The chain links TRBV5-4 to TRBJ2-1; TRBD2 matches 7 bases. This CDR3 has 17 residues. The V gene end was trimmed by 4 bases and the J gene end by 0 bases; junction bases not matched to a gene: 10. CDR1 and CDR2 from the germline V gene are SGHNT and YYREEE (reference sequence). In nucleotides, the CDR3 is TGTGCCAGCAGCCTAGGACTAGGCCCGAGCTCCTACAATGAGCAGTTCTTC. It is translated as CASSLGLGPSSYNEQFF.

This rearrangement joins TRBV29-1 to TRBJ1-5; 10 positions match TRBD1. This CDR3 has 14 amino acids. Germline loops: CDR1 SQVTM, CDR2 ANQGSEA. Trimming took 7 bases from V and 4 from J; bases not matched to a gene: 7. CDR3 protein: CSAGEGQGNQPQHF. CDR3 in DNA: TGCAGCGCCGGGGAGGGACAGGGGAATCAGCCCCAGCATTTT.

J is TRBJ2-7 and V is TRBV5-1, with D tentatively TRBD2 (6 bases). The CDR3 runs to 15 residues. V dropped 0 bases and J dropped 3 bases, with 13 bases sitting between them. CDR1 is SGHRS, CDR2 YFSETQ, per germline. The CDR3 reads CASSLDGGIGYEQYF. CDR3 sequence (DNA): TGCGCCAGCAGCTTGGATGGAGGGATCGGCTACGAGCAGTACTTC.

J is TRBJ2-1 and V is TRBV12-3 or TRBV12-4, with 8 bases matching TRBD2. The trim removed 1 base at V and 4 bases at J, leaving 6 bases unmatched. The CDR3 is made up of 16 amino acids. CDR3 region: CASSLVPGGGYNEQFF. CDR3 bases: TGTGCCAGCAGTTTAGTCCCGGGAGGGGGATACAATGAGCAGTTCTTC.

This clonotype was seen only a few times. The J gene is TRBJ1-2, the V gene TRBV4-1; 9 nucleotides match TRBD1. Germline assignment: CDR1 MGHRA and CDR2 YSYEKL. CDR3 length: 13 residues. Trimming removed 3 bases from V and 7 bases from J; junction bases left unmatched: 3. The CDR3 loop is CASSHLQGAGYTF. CDR3 DNA sequence: TGCGCCAGCAGCCACCTACAGGGGGCTGGCTACACCTTC.

The chain couples TRBV20-1 to TRBJ2-1, with 10 bases fitting TRBD2. CDR1 and CDR2 (germline): DFQATT, SNEGSKA (reference sequence). CDR3 size: 16 residues. V was clipped by 5 bases and J by 3 bases; unmatched bases: 10. CDR3 bases: TGCAGTGCTCCCCTGGGAGGGACTAGCGTCTACAATGAGCAGTTCTTC. This sequence encodes CSAPLGGTSVYNEQFF.

There are many counts of this clonotype. The V and J genes are TRBV12-3 or TRBV12-4 and TRBJ2-3; a weak D match, TRBD2 (6 bases). This CDR3 spans 14 amino acids. V lost 5 bases and J lost 1, with 10 bases in between. DNA for the CDR3: TGTGCCAGCAGTCCGGGGACTGGCACAGATACGCAGTATTTT. Protein: CASSPGTGTDTQYF.